A selection of T cell receptor beta chains follows, all from one sample in a study of blood T cell repertoires in COVID-19. The table came from immunoSEQ multiplex PCR; TCRdb's copy has only in-frame clones and leaves some out. The table shows 110,000 to 150,000 clones, with roughly 75% occurring only once. The sequenced sample consisted of PBMCs or T cells enriched from blood (not recorded which). The receptors come from a woman in her 50s who had recovered from COVID-19. Each CDR3 is given with its conserved first and last residue. The D gene is left open where the match is weak. Size values are once, few and many counts, or a class for expanded clones, and some rows have none.

-	TRBV30	TRBJ2-7	few	CAWTVSTYEQYF	TGTGCCTGGACAGTCAGTACCTACGAGCAGTACTTC
-	TRBV7-3	TRBJ2-1	-	CASSPWEDNEQFF	TGTGCCAGCAGCCCCTGGGAGGACAATGAGCAGTTCTTC
TRBD2	TRBV19	TRBJ2-1	-	CASRVTSGGYNEQFF	TGTGCCAGTAGGGTGACTAGCGGGGGGTACAATGAGCAGTTCTTC
-	TRBV18	TRBJ1-1	-	CASSPSPGMEGTEAFF	TGTGCCAGCTCACCATCCCCGGGGATGGAAGGCACTGAAGCTTTCTTT
TRBD1	TRBV7-2	TRBJ2-3	-	CASSSPGQGRLTQYF	TGTGCCAGCAGCTCACCGGGACAGGGTCGTTTGACGCAGTATTTT
TRBD2	TRBV5-1	TRBJ2-7	-	CASSFWGGGEQYF	TGCGCCAGCTCTTTCTGGGGCGGGGGGGAGCAGTACTTC
-	TRBV20-1	TRBJ1-2	-	CSASRRRFGYTF	TGCAGTGCTAGTCGCAGGAGGTTTGGCTACACCTTC
TRBD1	TRBV9	TRBJ1-2	once	CASSARDRSYGYTF	TGTGCCAGCAGCGCGAGGGACAGGAGCTATGGCTACACCTTC
TRBD2	TRBV29-1	TRBJ2-5	-	CSVVWSRGGFGETQYF	TGCAGCGTTGTTTGGTCGCGGGGGGGTTTCGGTGAGACCCAGTACTTC
TRBD1	TRBV28	TRBJ1-1	-	CASSAPGQGMNTEAFF	TGTGCCAGCAGTGCACCGGGACAGGGGATGAACACTGAAGCTTTCTTT
-	TRBV7-9	TRBJ1-1	-	CASSLSEVTEAFF	TGTGCCAGCAGCTTATCAGAGGTTACTGAAGCTTTCTTT
-	TRBV25-1	TRBJ1-4	many	CASSEAGNEKLFF	TGTGCCAGCAGTGAGGCAGGGAATGAAAAACTGTTTTTT
-	TRBV18	TRBJ2-7	-	CASSLVQGTAYEQYF	TGTGCCAGCTCACTAGTCCAGGGAACCGCATACGAGCAGTACTTC
-	TRBV28	TRBJ1-4	few	CASSPTGFVNEKLFF	TGTGCCAGCAGTCCTACAGGGTTCGTTAATGAAAAACTGTTTTTT
TRBD1	TRBV9	TRBJ2-5	-	CASSRDRGLETQYF	TGTGCCAGCAGCCGGGACAGGGGGTTGGAGACCCAGTACTTC
-	TRBV28	TRBJ1-1	-	CASSKGGDTEAFF	TGTGCCAGCAGTAAGGGGGGGGATACTGAAGCTTTCTTT
-	TRBV7-3	TRBJ2-1	-	CASSPRGGSYNEQFF	TGTGCCAGCAGCCCCCGAGGGGGCTCCTACAATGAGCAGTTCTTC
TRBD1	TRBV7-2	TRBJ2-5	-	CASSLEGQGGETQYF	TGTGCCAGCAGCTTAGAGGGACAGGGGGGAGAGACCCAGTACTTC
TRBD1	TRBV7-2	TRBJ1-2	-	CASSFDRGSGGYTF	TGTGCCAGCAGCTTCGACAGGGGTTCGGGTGGCTACACCTTC
TRBD2	TRBV24-1	TRBJ2-1	once	CATSDSSGGAKVNEQFF	TGTGCCACCAGTGATTCTAGCGGGGGGGCTAAAGTCAATGAGCAGTTCTTC
-	TRBV3-1/TRBV3-2	TRBJ1-1	many	CASSQIGEAFF	TGTGCCAGCAGCCAAATCGGGGAAGCTTTCTTT
TRBD1	TRBV7-7	TRBJ2-1	-	CASSRTGTGVNEQFF	TGTGCCAGCAGCCGGACCGGGACAGGGGTAAATGAGCAGTTCTTC
-	TRBV5-4	TRBJ1-3	-	CASSHPAGGNTIYF	TGTGCCAGCAGCCACCCCGCCGGGGGAAACACCATATATTTT
TRBD1	TRBV18	TRBJ1-1	-	CASSPPTGMNTEAFF	TGTGCCAGCTCACCACCGACAGGGATGAACACTGAAGCTTTCTTT
-	TRBV19	TRBJ2-1	-	CASREDSYNEQFF	TGTGCCAGTAGAGAGGACAGCTACAATGAGCAGTTCTTC
TRBD2	TRBV28	TRBJ2-3	-	CASSPSGGGTDTQYF	TGTGCCAGCAGCCCTAGCGGGGGAGGGACAGATACGCAGTATTTT
-	TRBV6-5	TRBJ1-1	-	CASSYSTGNTEAFF	TGTGCCAGCAGTTACTCAACCGGGAACACTGAAGCTTTCTTT
TRBD1	TRBV6-5	TRBJ2-3	-	CASSPSGTVTDTQYF	TGTGCCAGCAGTCCCTCCGGGACAGTCACAGATACGCAGTATTTT
TRBD2	TRBV9	TRBJ2-1	-	CASSPTGTSSNEQFF	TGTGCCAGCAGCCCCACCGGGACTAGCAGCAATGAGCAGTTCTTC
-	TRBV11-2	TRBJ2-2	-	CASSLTRATGELFF	TGTGCCAGCAGCCTTACTAGGGCCACCGGGGAGCTGTTTTTT